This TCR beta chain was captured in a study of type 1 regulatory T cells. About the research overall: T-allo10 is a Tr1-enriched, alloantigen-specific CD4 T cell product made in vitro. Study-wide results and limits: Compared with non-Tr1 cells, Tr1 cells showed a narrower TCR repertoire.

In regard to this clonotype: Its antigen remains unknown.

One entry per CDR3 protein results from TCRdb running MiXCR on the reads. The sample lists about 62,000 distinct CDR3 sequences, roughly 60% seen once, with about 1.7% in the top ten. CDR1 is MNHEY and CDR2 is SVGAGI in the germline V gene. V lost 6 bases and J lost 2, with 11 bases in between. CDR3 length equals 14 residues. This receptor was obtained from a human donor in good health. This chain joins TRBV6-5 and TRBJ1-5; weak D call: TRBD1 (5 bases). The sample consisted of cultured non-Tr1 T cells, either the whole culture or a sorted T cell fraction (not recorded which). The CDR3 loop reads CASSPDSRNQPQHF. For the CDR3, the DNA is TGTGCCAGCAGCCCCGACAGTCGCAATCAGCCCCAGCATTTT.